This is a list of T cell receptor beta chains from one sample in a study of blood T cells in healthy people across ages. A single record per CDR3 protein comes from TCRdb applying MiXCR to the 5' RACE reads. The table shows over 1,500,000 distinct CDR3 sequences, with less than 50% occurring only once. The sample was blood. The source is a woman aged 40 to 50 in good health. CDR3s include the opening cysteine and the closing phenylalanine or tryptophan. The D gene is left open where the match is weak. Only part of the rows carry a size: once, few, many, or a class if the clone is expanded.

- - 13 TRBJ1-1 TRBV29-1 TGCAGCGCCCTGGACAGAGCAAACACTGAAGCTTTCTTT CSALDRANTEAFF
- - 17 TRBJ2-1 TRBV10-3 TGTGCCATCAGTGGGAGTGGAGGGGTAAGCTCCTACAATGAGCAGTTCTTC CAISGSGGVSSYNEQFF
- - 15 TRBJ1-6 TRBV5-6 TGTGCCAGCAGCTTACGAGACGTAACGGATTCACCCCTCCACTTT CASSLRDVTDSPLHF
- - 15 TRBJ2-5 TRBV3-1 TGTGCCAGCAGCCAAGACATTGGAGCGAAAGGGACCCAGTACTTC CASSQDIGAKGTQYF
TRBD2 few 16 TRBJ2-7 TRBV13 TGTGCCAGCAGCCACCAACTAGCGGGGGGGCCTGCCGAGCAGTACTTC CASSHQLAGGPAEQYF
- - 14 TRBJ2-1 TRBV6-1 TGTGCCAGCAGTGCCGCCCTATCCTGGAATGAGCAGTTCTTC CASSAALSWNEQFF
- - 15 TRBJ1-4 TRBV7-9 TGTGCCAGCAGCAACGCTGGGGGGGAGCACGAAAAACTGTTTTTT CASSNAGGEHEKLFF
TRBD2 - 16 TRBJ2-1 TRBV27 TGTGCCAGCAGTTCGGGGCGGGGGGCAACCTACAATGAGCAGTTCTTC CASSSGRGATYNEQFF
TRBD1 once 15 TRBJ2-3 TRBV5-1 TGCGCCAGCAGCCCAACCCCGGACAGGGCAGATACGCAGTATTTT CASSPTPDRADTQYF
TRBD2 few 17 TRBJ2-3 TRBV5-1 TGCGCCAGCAGCTTACTAGCGGGGGGCGCCAACACAGATACGCAGTATTTT CASSLLAGGANTDTQYF
- - 13 TRBJ1-2 TRBV4-2 TGTGCCAGCAGCCATACAGGGAGCTATGGCTACACCTTC CASSHTGSYGYTF
- - 15 TRBJ2-7 TRBV4-3 TGCGCCAGCAGCCAGACCTCCAGGACTGGTTACGAGCAGTACTTC CASSQTSRTGYEQYF
TRBD1 - 13 TRBJ2-1 TRBV12-3/TRBV12-4 TGTGCCAGCAGTTTAGTAGGGGGCGGTGAGCAGTTCTTC CASSLVGGGEQFF
TRBD1 - 16 TRBJ2-2 TRBV7-6 TGTGCCAGCAGCCGCCAGCAGGGGGTCAACACCGGGGAGCTGTTTTTT CASSRQQGVNTGELFF
- few 15 TRBJ1-6 TRBV4-1 TGCGCCAGCAGCCAAGAGGACGCCCTGGGTTCACCCCTCCACTTT CASSQEDALGSPLHF
TRBD1 - 15 TRBJ2-5 TRBV5-1 TGCGCCAGCAGCCAGGGGGCCACTAACCAAGAGACCCAGTACTTC CASSQGATNQETQYF
TRBD1 - 14 TRBJ2-5 TRBV7-8 TGTGCCAGCAGCTTAGACAGGGGTTGGGGGACCCAGTACTTC CASSLDRGWGTQYF
- few 13 TRBJ1-2 TRBV7-2 TGTGCCAGCAGCGTAGTTAGGGGGGGAGGCTACACCTTC CASSVVRGGGYTF
TRBD1 - 13 TRBJ2-1 TRBV6-5 TGTGCCAGCAGGCGGACAGGGTGGAATGAGCAGTTCTTC CASRRTGWNEQFF
TRBD1 - 15 TRBJ1-4 TRBV24-1 TGTGCCACCAGTGATGGGACAGGGCCCAATGAAAAACTGTTTTTT CATSDGTGPNEKLFF
TRBD2 few 16 TRBJ2-1 TRBV4-2 TGTGCCAGCAGCCGTGCACGGGGGGACGAGCATCGCCGGCGGTTCTTC CASSRARGDEHRRRFF
TRBD2 - 15 TRBJ2-1 TRBV20-1 TGCAGTGCTACTCTAGCGGGGAGCTCCTACAATGAGCAGTTCTTC CSATLAGSSYNEQFF
TRBD2 - 13 TRBJ2-7 TRBV18 TGTGCCAGCTCACGCGAACTAGCGGAAAAGCAGTACTTC CASSRELAEKQYF
- - 13 TRBJ2-1 TRBV20-1 TGCAGTGCTAGAGATTGGGGCGAGGGTGAGCAGTTCTTC CSARDWGEGEQFF
TRBD2 few 16 TRBJ2-7 TRBV20-1 TGCAGTGCTAGCCACGGGGGGGGGCTCCCTTTATACGAGCAGTACTTC CSASHGGGLPLYEQYF
TRBD2 - 17 TRBJ2-1 TRBV6-2/TRBV6-3 TGTGCCAGCAACCCGAGGGTTAGCGGGGGGAACTACAATGAGCAGTTCTTC CASNPRVSGGNYNEQFF
TRBD2 few 14 TRBJ2-5 TRBV20-1 TGCAGTATGACTAGCGGGGGGGCCGGAGAGACCCAGTACTTC CSMTSGGAGETQYF
- - 13 TRBJ2-2 TRBV6-6 TGTGCCAGCAGAGCCAGGGGGGCCGGGGAGCTGTTTTTT CASRARGAGELFF
TRBD1 - 15 TRBJ2-7 TRBV25-1 TGTGCCAGCAGTGAAGTTATAGGGACAGGGGGCGAGCAGTACTTC CASSEVIGTGGEQYF
TRBD2 few 16 TRBJ2-1 TRBV4-2 TGTGCCAGCAGCCAAGAGGAGCGGGGGGGCTACAATGAGCAGTTCTTC CASSQEERGGYNEQFF
- - 12 TRBJ2-7 TRBV15 TGTGCCACCGCCGGGGTTGGCTACGAGCAGTACTTC CATAGVGYEQYF
- - 13 TRBJ1-5 TRBV19 TGTGCCAGTAGTCAGGGACCGGATCAGCCCCAGCATTTT CASSQGPDQPQHF
TRBD1 few 15 TRBJ1-2 TRBV5-1 TGCGCCAGCAGCAGGGGGGACAGGCTGATCTATGGCTACACCTTC CASSRGDRLIYGYTF
TRBD1 - 17 TRBJ2-1 TRBV6-6 TGTGCCAGCAGTTCGATACCCGGACAGGGAGAGTACAATGAGCAGTTCTTC CASSSIPGQGEYNEQFF
- - 13 TRBJ1-2 TRBV6-1 TGTGCCAGCAGTCACGAAAATTATGGTGGCTACACCTTC CASSHENYGGYTF
- - 14 TRBJ2-3 TRBV20-1 TGCAGTGCTACATCACCCTTTAGCACAGATACGCAGTATTTT CSATSPFSTDTQYF
- many 14 TRBJ2-5 TRBV5-1 TGTGCCAGCAGCTTAGGGGGGGCAGCTGAGACCCAGTACTTC CASSLGGAAETQYF
- few 12 TRBJ1-2 TRBV12-3/TRBV12-4 TGTGCCAGCAGTCGAGCAGGAGATGGCTACACCTTC CASSRAGDGYTF
TRBD2 - 17 TRBJ2-4 TRBV7-2 TGTGCCAGCAGCCCAATTTCCCTAGCGGCAGCCAAAAACATTCAGTACTTC CASSPISLAAAKNIQYF
TRBD2 - 14 TRBJ2-1 TRBV3-1 TGTGCCAGCAGCCAGGCGGGGGGGCCCCATGAGCAGTTCTTC CASSQAGGPHEQFF
- - 16 TRBJ2-7 TRBV3-1 TGTGCCAGCAGCCAAGTACTAGGTCTTCGGTCCTACGAGCAGTACTTC CASSQVLGLRSYEQYF
TRBD2 - 16 TRBJ2-3 TRBV7-2 TGTGCCAGCAGCTTAGCGCCGGGGGGGTCCACAGATACGCAGTATTTT CASSLAPGGSTDTQYF
TRBD1 few 14 TRBJ1-2 TRBV20-1 TGCAGTGCTAGAGATGTCAACAGGGGCTATGGCTACACCTTC CSARDVNRGYGYTF
TRBD1 - 15 TRBJ2-6 TRBV6-5 TGTGCCGGCAACACAGGGGGTTCTGGGGCCAACGTCCTGACTTTC CAGNTGGSGANVLTF
TRBD2 few 15 TRBJ2-5 TRBV5-1 TGCGCCAGCAGCTTGATGTTAGCGGGGGCAGAGACCCAGTACTTC CASSLMLAGAETQYF
- - 16 TRBJ2-1 TRBV6-6 TGTGCCAGCAGTTACAGGCCAGGGGCATCCTACAATGAGCAGTTCTTC CASSYRPGASYNEQFF
- many 15 TRBJ1-5 TRBV7-2 TGTGCCAGCAGCTTGTCCCAGGCTGGCGGTCAGCCCCAGCATTTT CASSLSQAGGQPQHF
- - 14 TRBJ2-3 TRBV6-2/TRBV6-3 TGTGCCAGCAGTACATTGACGGTCGCGGATACGCAGTATTTT CASSTLTVADTQYF
TRBD1 - 15 TRBJ2-5 TRBV5-1 TGCGCCAGCAGCTCGGCCGGGACAGCCTACAATGAGCAGTACTTC CASSSAGTAYNEQYF
TRBD1 - 13 TRBJ1-1 TRBV5-6 TGTGCCAGCAGCTCTACAGGGGCTAAGGAAGCTTTCTTT CASSSTGAKEAFF
TRBD2 few 13 TRBJ2-3 TRBV6-5 TGTGCCAGCAGTCGGAGCGGGGTAGATACGCAGTATTTT CASSRSGVDTQYF
- - 15 TRBJ1-2 TRBV4-1 TGCGCCAGCAGCCAAAGTGGGGTTCCTAACTATGGCTACACCTTC CASSQSGVPNYGYTF
- - 13 TRBJ1-1 TRBV6-2/TRBV6-3 TGTGCCAGCGTGGACACGGCGGGCACTGAAGCTTTCTTT CASVDTAGTEAFF
- - 13 TRBJ1-1 TRBV7-2 TGTGCCAGCAGCCGACCTGGGGGAATTGAAGCTTTCTTT CASSRPGGIEAFF